The rows below give T cell receptor beta chains drawn from one sample of a study of response to subunit inactivated influenza vaccine. TCRdb reprocessed the RT-PCR reads with MiXCR, giving one entry per CDR3 protein. The sample yields about half a million distinct CDR3 sequences, about 25% seen once. Sequenced material: CD4+ T cells sorted from PBMCs, taken roughly 5 days after vaccination. The receptors were sampled from a man aged 50-59 years who received an inactivated influenza vaccine. Each CDR3 is given with its conserved first and last residue. Each record gives: CDR3 protein, J gene, V gene.

CDR3: CASRFQRGSWQPSGANVLTF
J: TRBJ2-6
V: TRBV19

CDR3: CASSGTGDRRGEQFF
J: TRBJ2-1
V: TRBV7-9

CDR3: CASSSPTGGPNEQFF
J: TRBJ2-1
V: TRBV7-8

CDR3: CATSRFPGLTQETQYF
J: TRBJ2-5
V: TRBV15

CDR3: CSAGAGADTQYF
J: TRBJ2-3
V: TRBV20-1

CDR3: CASSYRQGTEAFF
J: TRBJ1-1
V: TRBV3-1

CDR3: CSARDLAGGGGDYEQYF
J: TRBJ2-7
V: TRBV20-1

CDR3: CASSPSGTAYGYTF
J: TRBJ1-2
V: TRBV5-1

CDR3: CASSLLAGGTTDTQYF
J: TRBJ2-3
V: TRBV7-2

CDR3: CASSLALYNEQFF
J: TRBJ2-1
V: TRBV7-2

CDR3: CASSKDTPGNEQFF
J: TRBJ2-1
V: TRBV5-1

CDR3: CASSLTSGINNEQFF
J: TRBJ2-1
V: TRBV7-2

CDR3: CATDDHSSYEQYF
J: TRBJ2-7
V: TRBV28

CDR3: CASSFSYSGGTDTQYF
J: TRBJ2-3
V: TRBV12-3/TRBV12-4

CDR3: CASSYSKRPGNTIYF
J: TRBJ1-3
V: TRBV6-5

CDR3: CASRPTYQETQYF
J: TRBJ2-5
V: TRBV6-1

CDR3: CAWGLYNEQFF
J: TRBJ2-1
V: TRBV30

CDR3: CASRRTATYEQYF
J: TRBJ2-7
V: TRBV2

CDR3: CSARRAGPQETQYF
J: TRBJ2-5
V: TRBV20-1

CDR3: CASSLELAISLNEQFF
J: TRBJ2-1
V: TRBV11-2

CDR3: CASSLDVARSYEQYF
J: TRBJ2-7
V: TRBV11-2

CDR3: CSVEVGVISPLHF
J: TRBJ1-6
V: TRBV29-1

CDR3: CASSYSINSGNTIYF
J: TRBJ1-3
V: TRBV6-5

CDR3: CASRWAGGPYEQYF
J: TRBJ2-7
V: TRBV12-3/TRBV12-4

CDR3: CASSFAVGELFF
J: TRBJ2-2
V: TRBV7-3

CDR3: CASSQLQRNEQFF
J: TRBJ2-1
V: TRBV5-1

CDR3: CAISESRGYQETQYF
J: TRBJ2-5
V: TRBV10-3

CDR3: CASSQGQTNQPQHF
J: TRBJ1-5
V: TRBV4-1

CDR3: CASSYGTGLETQYF
J: TRBJ2-5
V: TRBV6-5